This T cell receptor beta chain was captured in a study of cytomegalovirus exposure and HLA in healthy donors. Study context: According to later analysis, the same platform produced the roughly 110 validation and around 730 first-cohort repertoires. Study-level findings and limits: Subsequent analysis found a tendency for first-cohort TCR clusters to co-occur within the 120 or so validation repertoires. In vitro experiments confirmed that a few CMV-associated chains were specific for CMV antigens.

As concerns this clone: Its antigen is unknown.

While the first cohort had 500 to 700 subjects, the donors belonged to the separate validation cohort of roughly 130 subjects. The germline CDR1 and CDR2 sequences are SGDLS and YYNGEE. V lost 0 bases, J lost 6 bases, and 25 bases lay in between. The CDR3 has 18 residues. TCRdb keeps only in-frame clones here, not all; method: immunoSEQ multiplex PCR. The sample consists of 130,000 or so clones, about 87% of them appearing once. This sequence originates from a woman aged 18-29 years in good health and CMV-seronegative. Input material: PBMCs. The chain joins TRBV9 to TRBJ2-7; tentative D call: TRBD2 (7 bases). This chain's CDR3 is CASSVDPNPRGGGGEQYF. The DNA of the CDR3 is TGTGCCAGCAGCGTAGACCCAAATCCAAGGGGAGGGGGAGGCGAGCAGTACTTC.